These 17 T cell receptor beta chains came from one sample sequenced in a study of T cells after yellow fever vaccination. TCRdb called the 5' RACE reads again in MiXCR, with one record for every CDR3 protein. In the table there are 340,000 or so distinct CDR3 sequences, under 15% of which are singletons. The sample in question was CD4+ T cells sorted from PBMCs, obtained 15 days after the yellow fever booster vaccination. The receptors stem from a man between 18 and 29 years old who received the YFV17D yellow fever vaccine.

At least ten counts were recorded for this clonotype. The gene calls are TRBV12-3 or TRBV12-4 and TRBJ2-3, with TRBD2 as a possible D gene (5 bases). V was trimmed by 5 bases and J by 14 bases, leaving 14 bases between them. This CDR3 has 11 residues. This chain's CDR3 is CASSLSGLRYF. In DNA form, the CDR3 reads TGTGCCAGCAGTCTGAGCGGTCTAAGGTATTTT.

This clonotype turned up a few times. The J gene is TRBJ2-7, the V gene TRBV28; D perhaps matches TRBD1 (5 bases). The CDR3 is 16 residues long. Germline lookup yields CDR1 MDHEN and CDR2 SYDVKM. V lost 4 bases to trimming and J lost 2 bases, with 18 bases between them. The CDR3 spells CASSSDRYHATYEQYV. CDR3 DNA sequence: TGTGCCAGCAGTTCTGACAGATACCACGCCACCTACGAGCAGTACGTC.

This clonotype has only a few counts. The genes are TRBV18 and TRBJ2-3; 7 bases agree with TRBD1. The length of the CDR3 is 15 residues. V lost 3 bases to trimming and J lost 0 bases; unmatched junction nucleotides: 3. Germline V CDR1 and CDR2: KGHSH, LQKENI. The CDR3 nucleotides are TGTGCCAGCTCACCGCTGACAGGGAGCACAGATACGCAGTATTTT. It yields the protein CASSPLTGSTDTQYF.

This clonotype appeared many times. The genes are TRBV6-5 and TRBJ1-5; 8 bases are a match to TRBD1. With 5 bases clipped from V and 4 bases from J, the junction kept 1 base outside the gene matches. Germline assignment: CDR1 MNHEY and CDR2 SVGAGI. CDR3 length: 13 residues. CDR3 loop: CASSRDRNQPQHF. The DNA of the CDR3 is TGTGCCAGCAGTCGGGACAGGAATCAGCCCCAGCATTTT.

CDR3 loop: CASSLGDRRNQPQHF. CDR3 DNA: TGTGCCAGCAGCTTAGGGGACAGGAGAAATCAGCCCCAGCATTTT. The rearrangement uses TRBV7-9 and TRBJ1-5, with TRBD1 matching over 8 bases. This CDR3 region has 15 residues. Germline V gene sequence: CDR1 SEHNR, CDR2 FQNEAQ (reference sequence). With 1 base clipped from V and 4 bases from J, the junction kept 3 bases outside the gene matches.

This clonotype was counted a few times. The chain carries TRBV5-1 and TRBJ2-1; TRBD2 agrees at 11 bases. The CDR3 spans 15 residues. Germline loops: CDR1 SGHRS, CDR2 YFSETQ. Trimming took 1 base from V and 6 from J; bases not matched to a gene: 3. In nucleotides, the CDR3 is TGCGCCAGCAGCTTGTCTAGCGGGGGGTTCAATGAGCAGTTCTTC. Residues: CASSLSSGGFNEQFF.

This clonotype was counted only a few times. V and J are TRBV14 and TRBJ1-3; D unclear. With 2 bases removed from V and 4 bases from J, the gap between germline ends came to 9 bases. CDR1 is SGHDN, CDR2 FVKESK, per germline. The CDR3 is made up of 14 amino acids. In DNA, the CDR3 is TGTGCCAGCAGCCAACAAGTCGCCGGAAACACCATATATTTT. Residues: CASSQQVAGNTIYF.

The CDR3 DNA reads TGTGCCATCACCGCAGGGGGTGGCTATGGCTACACCTTC. Protein product: CAITAGGGYGYTF. The chain employs TRBV10-3 and TRBJ1-2; 7 nucleotides match TRBD1. J gave up 4 bases and V 7 bases, and 6 bases lay outside the gene matches. Germline lookup yields CDR1 ENHRY and CDR2 SYGVKD. This CDR3 region has 13 residues.

The chain carries TRBV10-3 and TRBJ1-4; TRBD1 matches at 7 bases. With V trimmed by 6 bases and J by 8 bases, 9 bases remained unmatched. CDR1 is ENHRY and CDR2 is SYGVKD in the germline V gene. This CDR3 comprises 14 residues. CDR3 in DNA: TGTGCCATCAGCGCAGACAGGGTTGAGGAAAAACTGTTTTTT. Protein: CAISADRVEEKLFF.

CDR3: CASSEAGPQYF. The CDR3 coding sequence is TGTGCCAGCAGTGAAGCGGGGCCCCAGTACTTC. The chain couples TRBV2 to TRBJ2-5; perhaps TRBD1 as D (5 bases). Germline CDR1 SNHLY, CDR2 FYNNEI. The CDR3 spans 11 residues. The germline V and J ends were trimmed by 0 bases and 9 bases, with 5 bases remaining between them.

This rearrangement joins TRBV6-5 to TRBJ2-5; 9 bases line up with TRBD1. This CDR3 spans 14 amino acids. CDR1 is MNHEY and CDR2 is SVGAGI in the germline V gene. J was trimmed by 1 base and V by 5 bases; bases with no gene match: 2. The CDR3 nucleotides are TGTGCCAGCAGTGGGACAGGGACCCAAGAGACCCAGTACTTC. Amino acids: CASSGTGTQETQYF.

The chain recombines TRBV11-2 with TRBJ1-6; a possible D gene is TRBD1 (5 bases). The CDR3 extends over 15 amino acids. The germline CDR1 and CDR2 sequences are SGHAT and FQNNGV. Trimming shortened V by 1 base and J by 7 bases, and 11 bases separated the two germline ends. CDR3 nucleotides: TGTGCCAGCAGCTTAGTGGCGGGGCGAAATTCACCCCTCCACTTT. This codes for CASSLVAGRNSPLHF. Full variable domain (rest looked up from reference TRBV11-2 and TRBJ1-6): EAGVAQSPRYKIIEKRQSVAFWCNPISGHATLYWYQQILGQGPKLLIQFQNNGVVDDSQLPKDRFSAERLKGVDSTLKIQPAKLEDSAVYLCASSLVAGRNSPLHFGNGTRLTVT.

This clonotype was seen only a few times. The rearrangement uses TRBV18 and TRBJ1-5; D is perhaps TRBD1 (6 bases). V shed 6 bases and J shed 7 bases, with 19 bases lying between them. The CDR3 loop spans 15 amino acids. CDR1 and CDR2 from the germline V gene are KGHSH and LQKENI. In nucleotides, the CDR3 is TGTGCCAGCTCCACCAAGGGGGGGCTCGGGCAGCCCCAGCATTTT. Encoded protein: CASSTKGGLGQPQHF.

The sample holds many counts of this clonotype. This chain joins TRBV7-2 and TRBJ2-7, with unresolved D. Trimming stripped 5 bases from V and 3 bases from J, with 11 bases between. This CDR3 region has 13 residues. CDR1 and CDR2 (germline): SGHTA, FQGNSA. The CDR3 DNA reads as TGTGCCAGCAGCCGCACTGGGCTCTACGAGCAGTACTTC. It yields the protein CASSRTGLYEQYF.

This clonotype appeared a few times. Here the CDR3 DNA reads TGTGCCAGCAGGGACAGAGCTGGGGCCAACGTCCTGACTTTC. Residues: CASRDRAGANVLTF. This chain links TRBV6-1 with TRBJ2-6, with TRBD1 as a possible D gene (6 bases). The germline CDR1 and CDR2 sequences are MNHNS and SASEGT. Deletions cut 6 bases from V and 2 bases from J, with 8 bases between. The CDR3 consists of 14 residues.

In its sample, this clonotype was seen a few times. The chain couples TRBV10-1 to TRBJ2-2, with D tentatively TRBD1 (5 bases). Germline CDR1 is WNHNN and CDR2 is SYGVQD (reference sequence). The CDR3 spans 14 residues. The V end was cut by 4 bases, the J end by 1 base, with 7 bases between. The CDR3 loop reads CASSGQRNTGELFF. The CDR3 DNA follows: TGCGCCAGCAGTGGACAGAGGAACACCGGGGAGCTGTTTTTT.

This clonotype is categorized as medium-sized. The chain has TRBV18 and TRBJ2-3; TRBD1 agrees at 10 bases. Trimming at V came to 8 bases and at J to 4 bases, leaving 6 bases not matched to a gene. Germline CDR1 and CDR2: KGHSH and LQKENI. The length of the CDR3 is 14 residues. CDR3 nucleotide sequence: TGTGCCAGCAGCTTAGGACAGGGGGCAGATACGCAGTATTTT. Translating it yields CASSLGQGADTQYF.